This TCR beta chain was sequenced for a study of blood T cell repertoires in COVID-19. Libraries were prepared by immunoSEQ multiplex PCR; TCRdb keeps only in-frame clonotypes and omits some of them. The sample has a few hundred thousand clones, around 88% seen once. From germline, CDR1 is SGHRS and CDR2 YFSETQ. J was trimmed by 7 bases and V by 0 bases; bases with no gene match: 4. This CDR3 spans 15 amino acids. This TCR was sampled from a man older than 75 with acute or convalescent COVID-19. Sequencing was performed on peripheral blood. The chain recombines TRBV5-1 with TRBJ2-1, with TRBD2 matching 10 bases. In nucleotides, the CDR3 is TGCGCCAGCAGCTTGGCTCCTAGCGGGAGTAATGAGCAGTTCTTC. Its protein is CASSLAPSGSNEQFF.